This TCR beta chain is drawn from a study of somatic reversion in DOCK8 deficiency (dated by TCRdb to 2019 to 2021). As for the study more broadly: The study compared T cell receptor beta repertoires of DOCK8-deficient patients, DOCK8-revertant patients and healthy volunteers. The ways in which somatic reversion of pathogenic DOCK8 variants alters lymphocyte differentiation and function in DOCK8 deficiency were investigated. The DOCK8-deficient patients included in the study had already been reported in previous work.

The library was generated by multiplex PCR. TRB libraries were made by one-step amplicon PCR using EuroClonality-NGS primers on roughly 94 ng genomic DNA. Sequencing of the TRB amplicons was carried out on Illumina MiSeq instruments using 2 x 250 bp version 2 chemistry. In the authors' own workflow: IMGT/HighV-QUEST was the tool used for both primary TRB sequence analysis and V(D)J annotation. Once nonfunctional clones had been removed and the data downsampled for comparisons between samples, VDJtools was used to evaluate repertoire diversity and composition. Using fastp at Q25 and MiXCR, TCRdb reprocessed the public reads and kept productive beta chains. Every entry covers one CDR3 protein and lists the most common genes and DNA from its rows. The V and J calls were determined by TCRdb, not by the authors. The sample contains 1,100 to 1,500 distinct CDR3 sequences, approximately 19% of them found a single time. The ten largest clones take up 77% of the sample.

Regarding this clonotype: This clone's antigen is unknown. The record has no base qualities; no much larger clone is one base away.

Broad study findings and their caveats: The source material for each sample, whole blood versus PBMCs, was not specified per sample in the methods.

Genomic DNA for TCR repertoire analysis was extracted from whole blood samples or from PBMCs. Samples were taken from three DOCK8-revertant patients, and some of those patients were sampled at multiple time points. The sample taken for sequencing was blood. The sample's cell subset or site label, decoded: DOCK8-deficient patient with somatic reversion. The receptor comes from a human donor with DOCK8 deficiency.

The DNA is TGCAGCGCCCAACCGGTTAACTATGGCTACACCTTC. The resulting protein is CSAQPVNYGYTF. The sequence links TRBV29-1 to TRBJ1-2, with no reliable assignment of the D segment. The CDR3 goes from the cysteine to the phenylalanine over 12 residues. Just CDR3 DNA is preserved here, 36 bases in frame from base 1. From a lookup of the germline V gene, CDR1 and CDR2 are SQVTM and ANQGSEA. V loses 7 bases, J loses 1 base, and the germline ends lie 10 bases apart. The variable domain in full, with residues beyond the CDR3 obtained from the reference TRBV29-1 and TRBJ1-2 genes, is SAVISQKPSRDICQRGTSLTIQCQVDSQVTMMFWYRQQPGQSLTLIATANQGSEATYESGFVIDKFPISRPNLTFSTLTVSNMSPEDSSIYLCSAQPVNYGYTFGSGTRLTVV.